Below, 10 T cell receptor beta chains from the same sample are listed, as sequenced in a study of kidney transplant recipient with SARS-CoV-2 infection. TCRdb used MiXCR to reprocess the reads, holding one entry per CDR3 protein. The sample holds about 240,000 distinct CDR3 sequences, around 26% seen once. Sequences were derived from a blood sample, sampled at baseline and between days 110 and 120 from a kidney transplant recipient. These receptors originate from a male patient aged 25 to 39 who had COVID-19 and was a kidney transplant recipient. The graft donor may have contributed some T cells.

This clonotype has ten or more counts. The V gene is TRBV7-9, the J gene TRBJ2-5; D gene ambiguous. The end of the DNA fits TRBJ2-7 better, so the J call may be wrong. This CDR3 is built from 15 residues. CDR1 and CDR2 from the germline V gene are SEHNR and FQNEAQ (reference sequence). CDR3 sequence: CASTLGSAISYEQYF. For the CDR3, the DNA is TGTGCCAGCACCCTTGGTTCGGCAATCTCCTACGAGCAGTACTTC.

A remark on this clonotype: Given a much more abundant clone one base away, this may be a read error. This chain connects TRBV3-1 to TRBJ1-2; no reliable D call. The CDR3 is made up of 17 amino acids. CDR1 LGHDT and CDR2 YNNKEL come from the germline V gene (reference sequence). The CDR3 region has the DNA TGTGCCAGCAGCATCCATCCCACCCTTCGAAAGACCTATGGCCACACCTTC. Translating gives CASSIHPTLRKTYGHTF.

Of note for this clonotype: One junction end disagrees with the germline gene, perhaps due to a read error. As DNA, the CDR3 is TGTGCTAGCAGCGCAGACAGGAACAATGAGCAGTTCTTC. As protein: CASSADRNNEQFF. The chain employs TRBV7-7 and TRBJ2-1, with D perhaps matching TRBD1 (6 bases). CDR3 length: 13 residues. CDR1 and CDR2 (germline): SSHAT, FNYEAQ (reference sequence).

There are many counts of this clonotype. The chain joins TRBV4-1 to TRBJ1-5; tentative D call: TRBD1 (5 bases). In germline, CDR1 is MGHRA, CDR2 YSYEKL. V gave up 4 bases and J gave up 1 base, with 17 bases separating them. The CDR3 consists of 17 residues. DNA for the CDR3: TGCGCCAGCAGCCGCACGCTTACCAGGGTAAGCAATCAGCCCCAGCATTTT. Protein product: CASSRTLTRVSNQPQHF.

This clonotype was detected ten times or more. This chain uses TRBV7-8 with TRBJ1-1, with D unresolved. The CDR3 is 15 amino acids. Trimming removed 5 bases at V and 7 bases at J, with 20 bases between. Germline V gives CDR1 SGHVS, CDR2 FQNEAQ. The CDR3 DNA follows: TGTGCCAGCAGCCCCGACGGCGGGCCGCAGGATGAAGCTTTCTTT. It translates to CASSPDGGPQDEAFF.

On this clonotype itself: Since a much larger clone is just one base distant, this may be a read error. The V gene is TRBV12-3 or TRBV12-4, the J gene TRBJ1-5; no definite D call. This CDR3 contains 15 residues. The V end lost 3 bases, the J end lost 6 bases, and 15 bases lay between the germline ends. The CDR3: CASSFGPGGSQPQHF. Written as DNA, the CDR3 is TGTGCCAGCAGTTTCGGTCCCGGCGGTAGTCAGCCCCAGCATTTT.

With regard to this clonotype: This could be a read error, since a much larger clone is one nucleotide away. The V gene is TRBV29-1, the J gene TRBJ2-4; maybe TRBD2 (6 bases). The V and J ends lost 4 bases and 13 bases respectively, with 29 bases between them. CDR3 size: 16 residues. Germline V gives CDR1 SQVTM, CDR2 ANQGSEA. The CDR3: CSVVAGWPSRSGEQYF. DNA for the CDR3: TGCAGCGTTGTCGCGGGATGGCCCTCCCGCTCGGGGGAGCAGTACTTC.

Note on this clonotype: A much larger clonotype is one base distant, so this may be a read error. V is TRBV5-5 and J is TRBJ2-5; D ambiguous. The CDR3 totals 14 residues. V lost 0 bases and J lost 4, with 10 bases in between. CDR1 and CDR2 (germline): SGHKS, YYEKEE (reference sequence). CDR3 in amino acids: CASSLGASRETQYF. In DNA, the CDR3 is TGTGCCAGCAGCTTGGGGGCGAGCCGAGAGACCCAGTACTTC.

This clonotype was detected a few times. The V and J genes are TRBV7-2 and TRBJ2-1; the D gene is possibly TRBD1 (5 bases). Germline CDR1 and CDR2: SGHTA and FQGNSA. The CDR3 length is 15 residues. V lost 1 base and J 0 bases, leaving 7 bases between the germline ends. The CDR3 loop is CASSLEGLSYNEQFF. Written as DNA, the CDR3 is TGTGCCAGCAGCTTAGAGGGGCTCTCCTACAATGAGCAGTTCTTC.

This clonotype was observed many times. The V and J genes are TRBV20-1 and TRBJ1-3, with D hard to call. CDR1 DFQATT and CDR2 SNEGSKA come from the germline V gene (reference sequence). The germline V and J ends were trimmed by 7 bases and 0 bases, with 4 bases remaining between them. The CDR3 contains 11 residues. CDR3 sequence (DNA): TGCAGTGTGTACTCTGGAAACACCATATATTTT. This encodes CSVYSGNTIYF.